A selection of T cell receptor beta chains follows, all from one sample in a study of response to subunit inactivated influenza vaccine. Each CDR3 protein gets one entry after TCRdb re-called the RT-PCR reads with MiXCR. The table has around 580,000 distinct CDR3 sequences, 14% seen once. The source was PBMCs from blood, collected less than 13 days after vaccination. Receptors were obtained from a man aged 45 to 65 who received an inactivated influenza vaccine. Both conserved end residues are part of each CDR3. D genes are given only for firm matches. A row's size may be missing; if present it is once, few, many or a size class.

TRBV4-3	NA	15	NA	TRBJ2-3	CASSQESRTTDTQYF	TGCGCCAGCAGCCAAGAGTCCCGGACCACAGATACGCAGTATTTT
TRBV29-1	NA	12	many	TRBJ2-5	CSVTRLEETQYF	TGCAGCGTGACTAGGTTGGAAGAGACCCAGTACTTC
TRBV7-3	TRBD1	14	few	TRBJ1-2	CASSLGQGVSGYTF	TGTGCCAGCAGTTTGGGACAGGGAGTTTCTGGCTACACCTTC
TRBV7-2	TRBD2	15	NA	TRBJ2-5	CASSSPTSGRETQYF	TGTGCCAGCAGCTCCCCGACTAGCGGGCGAGAGACCCAGTACTTC
TRBV29-1	NA	13	many	TRBJ2-5	CSVGGLIQETQYF	TGCAGCGTTGGCGGACTAATCCAAGAGACCCAGTACTTC
TRBV28	TRBD1	13	few	TRBJ2-7	CATTWAGGYEQYF	TGTGCCACCACGTGGGCAGGGGGTTACGAGCAGTACTTC
TRBV12-3/TRBV12-4	NA	15	NA	TRBJ1-5	CASSLGSSGNQPQHF	TGTGCCAGCAGTTTGGGGAGTAGTGGCAATCAGCCCCAGCATTTT
TRBV7-3	NA	16	few	TRBJ2-4	CASSLGNRETKNIQYF	TGTGCCAGCAGCTTGGGAAACAGGGAAACCAAAAACATTCAGTACTTC
TRBV18	NA	13	few	TRBJ2-1	CASSPRIGDEQFF	TGTGCCAGCTCACCCAGGATAGGAGATGAGCAGTTCTTC
TRBV20-1	TRBD1	15	many	TRBJ1-2	CSARDRRDSYYGYTF	TGCAGTGCTAGAGACCGACGGGACAGCTACTATGGCTACACCTTC
TRBV2	TRBD1	14	few	TRBJ2-3	CASSEMGQQDTQYF	TGTGCCAGCAGTGAAATGGGACAGCAAGATACGCAGTATTTT
TRBV29-1	TRBD1	11	many	TRBJ1-2	CSVQGHYGYTF	TGCAGCGTACAGGGGCACTATGGCTACACCTTC
TRBV3-1	TRBD2	15	few	TRBJ2-1	CASRPGLALYNEQFF	TGTGCCAGCAGGCCGGGACTAGCGCTTTACAATGAGCAGTTCTTC
TRBV19	NA	14	NA	TRBJ1-6	CASSIRQGNSPLHF	TGTGCCAGTAGTATCCGTCAGGGGAATTCACCCCTCCACTTT
TRBV12-3/TRBV12-4	TRBD2	17	few	TRBJ2-1	CASSFLTLAGRTCEQFF	TGTGCCAGCAGTTTCCTAACTCTAGCGGGGCGAACTTGTGAGCAGTTCTTC
TRBV15	NA	12	many	TRBJ1-2	CATSRDRYGYTF	TGTGCCACCAGCAGAGACAGATATGGCTACACCTTC
TRBV6-6	NA	13	few	TRBJ2-1	CASRQDSYNEQFF	TGTGCCAGTAGACAGGATTCCTACAATGAGCAGTTCTTC
TRBV29-1	TRBD2	13	NA	TRBJ2-3	CSDSGGASDTQYF	TGCAGCGACAGCGGGGGGGCGTCAGATACGCAGTATTTT
TRBV6-2/TRBV6-3	NA	13	many	TRBJ1-2	CASSYVRLGGYTF	TGTGCCAGCAGTTACGTCCGCCTAGGTGGCTACACCTTC
TRBV12-3/TRBV12-4	NA	13	few	TRBJ2-3	CASSRGTTDTQYF	TGTGCCAGCAGTCGAGGGACGACAGATACGCAGTATTTT
TRBV14	NA	13	few	TRBJ1-2	CASSHEANYGYTF	TGTGCCAGCAGCCACGAGGCTAACTATGGCTACACCTTC
TRBV2	NA	15	NA	TRBJ1-2	CASRETGTANYGYTF	TGTGCCAGCAGGGAAACCGGGACGGCAAACTATGGCTACACCTTC
TRBV7-2	TRBD1	15	NA	TRBJ2-2	CASSPPGTGSGELFF	TGTGCCAGCAGCCCGCCCGGGACAGGGTCCGGGGAGCTGTTTTTT
TRBV5-1	NA	19	NA	TRBJ1-3	CASSPGTPGIYHSGNTIYF	TGCGCCAGCAGCCCCGGGACGCCCGGGATCTATCACTCTGGAAACACCATATATTTT
TRBV7-3	NA	13	NA	TRBJ1-1	CASSGGGRAEAFF	TGTGCCAGCAGCGGGGGGGGTAGGGCTGAAGCTTTCTTT
TRBV27	NA	13	many	TRBJ2-1	CASSLTPYNEQFF	TGTGCCAGCAGTTTAACACCTTACAATGAGCAGTTCTTC
TRBV12-3/TRBV12-4	NA	16	NA	TRBJ2-1	CASSPQSSRHQETQFF	TGTGCCAGCAGTCCCCAATCCAGTCGCCACCAAGAGACCCAGTTCTTC
TRBV4-3	TRBD1	13	few	TRBJ2-3	CASSQAVTGTQYF	TGCGCCAGCAGCCAAGCGGTGACAGGGACGCAGTATTTT
TRBV29-1	NA	12	many	TRBJ2-5	CSVRPGQETQYF	TGCAGCGTTCGGCCAGGACAAGAGACCCAGTACTTC
TRBV15	NA	15	NA	TRBJ2-2	CATSRDWGSGGELFF	TGTGCCACCAGCAGAGATTGGGGGTCGGGCGGGGAGCTGTTTTTT
TRBV5-1	TRBD2	20	few	TRBJ2-1	CASSLNLGTSGLHSYNEQFF	TGCGCCAGCAGCTTGAACCTGGGGACTAGCGGTCTACACTCCTACAATGAGCAGTTCTTC
TRBV5-1	TRBD1	14	NA	TRBJ2-3	CASSHGQDTDTQYF	TGCGCCAGCAGTCATGGACAGGACACAGATACGCAGTATTTT
TRBV6-1	TRBD1	16	NA	TRBJ1-3	CASSGQGAYSGNTIYF	TGTGCCAGCAGCGGACAGGGGGCTTACTCTGGAAACACCATATATTTT
TRBV27	NA	13	few	TRBJ2-7	CASSSLFSYEQYF	TGTGCCAGCAGTTCGCTATTCTCCTACGAGCAGTACTTC
TRBV12-3/TRBV12-4	NA	14	NA	TRBJ1-4	CASSLLVRDEKLFF	TGTGCCAGCAGTTTACTCGTACGGGACGAAAAACTGTTTTTT
TRBV7-9	NA	17	few	TRBJ2-3	CASSPPAGNGHTDTQYF	TGTGCCAGCAGCCCCCCCGCAGGGAACGGTCACACAGATACGCAGTATTTT
TRBV29-1	NA	15	NA	TRBJ2-2	CSVGQGTILPGELFF	TGCAGCGTTGGGCAGGGAACTATTCTCCCCGGGGAGCTGTTTTTT